The clone carrying this T cell receptor beta chain was seen a few times. Its antigen remains unidentified. The data originate from a study of OX40 agonist ivuxolimab in advanced cancers. Background on the study: Dose-escalation cases comprised hepatocellular carcinoma, melanoma, renal cell or head and neck cancer. Prior therapy, whether anti-PD-1, anti-PD-L1 or anti-CTLA-4, was allowed, and 40% had some.

The germline V gene has CDR1 MDHEN and CDR2 SYDVKM. This CDR3 contains 14 residues. Between the trimmed V and J ends, which lost 7 bases and 7 bases, there was a span of 17 bases. The study, taken as a whole, reports: Expanded clones were, on average, more numerous among CD8+ T cells than CD4+.

Profiled with immunoSEQ multiplex PCR; TCRdb holds only in-frame clones, not every one. The table includes more than 45,000 clones, roughly four fifths detected once. This receptor was taken from an adult with an advanced solid tumor such as melanoma, head and neck, liver or kidney cancer. The V and J genes are TRBV28 and TRBJ1-5; the D gene is possibly TRBD1 (6 bases). The input for sequencing was CD4+ or CD8+ T cells sorted from blood, taken in a trial of the OX40 agonist ivuxolimab. The CDR3 region has the DNA TGTGCCAGCACTCAAGGTGGACAGAAACAGCCCCAGCATTTT. This codes for CASTQGGQKQPQHF.